This TCR beta chain comes out of a study of T cells after yellow fever vaccination. Background on the study: Preparation of the low-cell-number fractions used SMART-Seq v4 Ultra Low Input. Findings and caveats of the study: Overlap between CD4 and CD8 compartments was detected for a small share of clonotypes. Highly abundant clonotypes carried over from the bulk population could end up in FACS-sorted repertoires as contaminants.

This clonotype was detected only a few times. Antigen specificity is unknown. They built TCR cDNA with 5'RACE template switching, a step that put in a universal primer site and UMIs. TCRdb redid the calling of the 5' RACE reads with MiXCR, one entry per CDR3 protein. The table lists roughly 310,000 distinct CDR3 sequences, 7.5% to 9% of them singletons. Germline CDR1 is SGHRS and CDR2 is YFSETQ. CDR3 length: 17 residues. V was pared by 4 bases and J by 3 bases, with 12 bases of the junction left unmatched. This specimen consisted of PBMCs, obtained on the day of the first yellow fever vaccination. The chain joins TRBV5-1 to TRBJ2-3, with TRBD1 identical over 9 bases. This receptor was taken from a young man who received the YFV17D yellow fever vaccine. CDR3 sequence: CASSLRGTGQGTDTQYF. CDR3 DNA sequence: TGCGCCAGCAGCCTCAGAGGGACAGGGCAGGGGACAGATACGCAGTATTTT.